Sequencing of this TCR beta chain was carried out in a study of CD8 T cells in ankylosing spondylitis. Study-wide findings and caveats: What appeared characteristic of ankylosing spondylitis blood was a TCR beta motif of under 10 highly homologous variants. Matched ankylosing spondylitis synovial fluid reportedly showed significant enrichment of disease-linked clones. A CD8+ phenotype characterized the disease-linked clones, which were relatively rare in peripheral blood.

Concerning this clonotype: Its specificity is unknown.

This CDR3 has 11 residues. Trimming shortened V by 4 bases and J by 8 bases, and 9 bases separated the two germline ends. Germline assignment: CDR1 SQVTM and CDR2 ANQGSEA. Making use of molecular barcodes, quantitative 5'-RACE generated TCR beta libraries. Via MiXCR, TCRdb re-called the 5' RACE reads, giving one row per CDR3 protein. The table has under 130,000 distinct CDR3 sequences, less than 25% seen once; the top ten hold around an eighth. The sequenced sample was synovial fluid, either unsorted or a sorted T cell fraction (not recorded which). This rearrangement joins TRBV29-1 to TRBJ2-1, with D maybe TRBD2 (6 bases). The sequence was obtained from a male donor with ankylosing spondylitis. CDR3 nucleotide sequence: TGCAGCGTTGGGGGAGGTTATGAGCAGTTCTTC. Protein sequence: CSVGGGYEQFF.